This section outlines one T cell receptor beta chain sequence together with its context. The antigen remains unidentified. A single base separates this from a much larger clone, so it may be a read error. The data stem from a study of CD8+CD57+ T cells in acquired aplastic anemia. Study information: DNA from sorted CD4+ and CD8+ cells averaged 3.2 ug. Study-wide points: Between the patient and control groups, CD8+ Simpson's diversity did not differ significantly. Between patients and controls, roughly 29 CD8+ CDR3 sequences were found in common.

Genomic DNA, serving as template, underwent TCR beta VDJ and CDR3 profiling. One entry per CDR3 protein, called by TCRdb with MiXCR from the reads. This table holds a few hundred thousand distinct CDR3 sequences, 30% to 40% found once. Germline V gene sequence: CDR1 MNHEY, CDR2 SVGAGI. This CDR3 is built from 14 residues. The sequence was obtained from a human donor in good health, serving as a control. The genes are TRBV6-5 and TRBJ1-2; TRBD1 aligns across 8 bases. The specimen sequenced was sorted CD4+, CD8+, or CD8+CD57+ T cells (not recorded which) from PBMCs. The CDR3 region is CAGSFLDRGYGYTF. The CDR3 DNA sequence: TGTGCCGGCAGTTTTCTCGACAGGGGATATGGCTACACCTTC.